Below are 3 T cell receptor beta chains sequenced from a single sample in a study of shared clonotypes between healthy human individuals. Libraries were prepared by immunoSEQ multiplex PCR; TCRdb keeps only in-frame clonotypes and omits some of them. The sample carries 2 million to 2.5 million clones, about nine tenths recorded once. Material: naive CD4+ T cells from PBMCs. Specified subset: CD45RA+ positively selected. All receptors derive from a man between 18 and 35 years old in good health. Some clones in this sample may be carry-over from other donors' samples.

The sample holds one count of this clone. The chain couples TRBV11-2 to TRBJ2-3; 12 nucleotides line up with TRBD2. V was pared by 3 bases and J by 2 bases, with 3 bases of the junction left unmatched. This CDR3 is built from 16 residues. Germline values: CDR1 SGHAT, CDR2 FQNNGV. CDR3 sequence (DNA): TGTGCCAGCAGCTTGACTAGCGGGAGTTTCACAGATACGCAGTATTTT. Its translation is CASSLTSGSFTDTQYF.

This chain links TRBV5-1 with TRBJ2-3; D remains unclear. This CDR3 has 13 residues. Per the germline V gene, CDR1 is SGHRS and CDR2 is YFSETQ. Trimming cost V 0 bases and J 7 bases, with 9 bases left between them. The CDR3 bases are TGCGCCAGCAGCTTGGAGCCCTCCAATACGCAGTATTTT. Translated, it gives CASSLEPSNTQYF. Full variable domain (remainder filled in from reference TRBV5-1 and TRBJ2-3): KAGVTQTPRYLIKTRGQQVTLSCSPISGHRSVSWYQQTPGQGLQFLFEYFSETQRNKGNFPGRFSGRQFSNSRSEMNVSTLELGDSALYLCASSLEPSNTQYFGPGTRLTVL.

The V call is TRBV18, the J call TRBJ1-1, with D hard to call. Germline V gene sequence: CDR1 KGHSH, CDR2 LQKENI. Trimming cost V 3 bases and J 5 bases, with 10 bases left between them. The CDR3 is made up of 13 amino acids. CDR3 sequence reads: CASSPGPWTEAFF. CDR3 in DNA: TGTGCCAGCTCACCTGGCCCGTGGACTGAAGCTTTCTTT.